Listed below are T cell receptor beta chains from one sample, sequenced in a study of CD8+CD57+ T cells in acquired aplastic anemia. One entry per CDR3 protein, called by TCRdb with MiXCR from the reads. The sample records 150,000 to 200,000 distinct CDR3 sequences, less than 50% being singletons. Sequencing input: sorted CD4+, CD8+, or CD8+CD57+ T cells (not recorded which) from PBMCs. These receptors came from a human donor with aplastic anemia. The CDR3 runs from the conserved cysteine through the conserved F or W. D genes are given only for firm matches. Clone size, where shown, is once, few, many, or a class for clones that have expanded.

CDR3 length	clone size	V gene	J gene	D gene	CDR3 protein	CDR3 DNA
17	few	TRBV14	TRBJ2-1	.	CASSLGLGGWSYNEQFF	TGTGCCAGCAGCCTGGGATTGGGTGGGTGGTCCTACAATGAGCAGTTCTTC
11	once	TRBV24-1	TRBJ1-5	.	CAASEGQPQHF	TGTGCCGCCAGCGAGGGGCAGCCCCAGCATTTT
17	.	TRBV7-9	TRBJ2-5	TRBD2	CASSLRTSGETQETQYF	TGTGCCAGCAGCCTCCGGACTAGCGGGGAGACCCAAGAGACCCAGTACTTC
17	.	TRBV7-6	TRBJ2-2	TRBD2	CASSQGLAGPNTGELFF	TGTGCCAGCAGCCAAGGACTAGCGGGACCGAACACCGGGGAGCTGTTTTTT
12	.	TRBV29-1	TRBJ2-7	.	CSVGEDSYEQYF	TGCAGCGTTGGAGAGGACTCCTACGAGCAGTACTTC
13	.	TRBV19	TRBJ2-3	.	CASSIGERDTQYF	TGTGCCAGTAGTATTGGGGAACGGGATACGCAGTATTTT
17	many	TRBV4-1	TRBJ1-5	.	CASSQVDMGFSNQPQHF	TGCGCCAGCAGCCAAGTGGATATGGGATTCTCCAATCAGCCCCAGCATTTT
14	.	TRBV19	TRBJ2-2	.	CASSGMMLGGELFF	TGTGCCAGTAGTGGCATGATGCTCGGAGGGGAGCTGTTTTTT
16	many	TRBV15	TRBJ1-5	.	CATSRGQSVSNQPQHF	TGTGCCACCAGCAGAGGACAATCCGTTAGCAATCAGCCCCAGCATTTT
14	many	TRBV10-3	TRBJ2-1	.	CAISAGQVGYEQFF	TGTGCCATCAGTGCGGGGCAGGTGGGTTATGAGCAGTTCTTC
16	many	TRBV24-1	TRBJ2-5	TRBD1	CATSDIRTGGAETQYF	TGTGCCACCAGTGATATACGGACAGGGGGCGCGGAGACCCAGTACTTC
15	.	TRBV7-9	TRBJ2-5	TRBD1	CASSFQDRERETQYF	TGTGCCAGCAGCTTCCAAGACAGGGAGAGGGAGACCCAGTACTTC
15	few	TRBV30	TRBJ1-5	.	CAWSVQSGSNQPQHF	TGTGCCTGGAGTGTACAATCAGGGAGCAATCAGCCCCAGCATTTT
15	many	TRBV5-4	TRBJ1-4	.	CASSLRGESNEKLFF	TGTGCCAGCAGCTTGAGGGGAGAGAGTAATGAAAAACTGTTTTTT
17	medium-sized	TRBV7-2	TRBJ1-6	.	CASSRGGFQRYNSPLHF	TGTGCCAGCAGCCGCGGCGGGTTTCAAAGGTATAATTCACCCCTCCACTTT
14	.	TRBV14	TRBJ2-5	.	CASSPGRRRETQYF	TGTGCCAGCAGCCCGGGACGCCGGAGAGAGACCCAGTACTTC
15	.	TRBV9	TRBJ2-6	.	CASSFRTRGANVLTF	TGTGCCAGCAGCTTTCGAACCCGCGGGGCCAACGTCCTGACTTTC
10	.	TRBV7-9	TRBJ1-2	.	CASSLDGYTF	TGTGCCAGCAGCTTAGACGGCTACACCTTC
15	once	TRBV25-1	TRBJ1-6	TRBD1	CASSESETGYSPLHF	TGTGCCAGCAGTGAATCCGAGACAGGGTATTCACCCCTCCACTTT
15	.	TRBV20-1	TRBJ1-3	.	CSGLAGALPGNTIYF	TGCAGTGGACTAGCTGGCGCCCTCCCTGGAAACACCATATATTTT
14	.	TRBV24-1	TRBJ2-5	.	CATLRGAHGETQYF	TGTGCCACCCTGAGGGGGGCCCACGGGGAGACCCAGTACTTC
12	many	TRBV29-1	TRBJ2-7	TRBD2	CSVELGLAGKYF	TGCAGCGTTGAACTCGGACTAGCGGGAAAGTACTTC
14	.	TRBV19	TRBJ2-2	TRBD2	CATVAGANTGELFF	TGTGCCACGGTAGCGGGGGCCAACACTGGGGAGCTGTTTTTT
12	many	TRBV6-2/TRBV6-3	TRBJ2-2	.	CASKGPTGELFF	TGTGCCAGCAAGGGCCCCACCGGGGAGCTGTTTTTT
15	many	TRBV9	TRBJ1-4	TRBD1	CASSVGGTANEKLFF	TGTGCCAGCAGCGTAGGGGGGACAGCTAATGAAAAACTGTTTTTT
15	many	TRBV20-1	TRBJ1-5	.	CSAREPPGGNQPQHF	TGCAGTGCTAGAGAACCCCCCGGGGGCAATCAGCCCCAGCATTTT
12	many	TRBV2	TRBJ2-7	TRBD1	CASRDRASEQYF	TGTGCCAGCCGGGACAGGGCTTCCGAGCAGTACTTC
14	.	TRBV20-1	TRBJ2-7	TRBD1	CSAHPGQGRLEQYF	TGCAGTGCGCATCCGGGACAGGGGCGCCTCGAGCAGTACTTC
15	.	TRBV14	TRBJ2-7	.	CASSQDGFPSYEQYF	TGTGCCAGCAGCCAAGACGGTTTCCCCTCCTACGAGCAGTACTTC
16	.	TRBV6-1	TRBJ2-2	.	CASSEITGRNTGELFF	TGTGCCAGCAGTGAGATTACAGGGAGGAACACCGGGGAGCTGTTTTTT
15	.	TRBV25-1	TRBJ2-3	.	CARRAHRTVTDTQYF	TGTGCTAGAAGGGCTCATCGGACAGTCACAGATACGCAGTATTTT
16	many	TRBV25-1	TRBJ2-7	.	CASSAIAGLGSYEQYF	TGTGCCAGCAGTGCAATCGCAGGCTTGGGCTCCTACGAGCAGTACTTC
16	many	TRBV9	TRBJ1-3	.	CASSPAAGPSGNTIYF	TGTGCCAGCAGCCCGGCGGCAGGCCCCTCTGGAAACACCATATATTTT
15	many	TRBV5-1	TRBJ2-2	.	CASSSSTANTGELFF	TGCGCCAGCAGCTCTTCGACCGCGAACACCGGGGAGCTGTTTTTT
13	.	TRBV19	TRBJ1-1	.	CASMALGETEAFF	TGTGCCAGTATGGCCTTGGGGGAGACTGAAGCTTTCTTT
15	.	TRBV10-3	TRBJ2-1	.	CAATELAAPFNEQFF	TGTGCCGCCACGGAACTAGCCGCTCCCTTCAATGAGCAGTTCTTC
12	.	TRBV24-1	TRBJ2-5	.	CATVVRGETQYF	TGTGCCACCGTGGTTCGGGGCGAGACCCAGTACTTC
13	once	TRBV15	TRBJ2-3	.	CATQGGSTDTQYF	TGTGCCACCCAGGGGGGGAGCACAGATACGCAGTATTTT
14	once	TRBV11-2	TRBJ2-1	.	CASSYQGRHNEQFF	TGTGCCAGCAGCTACCAGGGTCGGCACAATGAGCAGTTCTTC
12	.	TRBV29-1	TRBJ2-5	.	CSVTRYQETQYF	TGCAGCGTAACGAGGTACCAAGAGACCCAGTACTTC
14	.	TRBV20-1	TRBJ2-7	.	CSAREDLGGYEQYF	TGCAGTGCTAGAGAGGACTTGGGGGGCTACGAGCAGTACTTC
16	.	TRBV6-2/TRBV6-3	TRBJ2-2	.	CASSYDGTPHPGELFF	TGTGCCAGCAGTTACGACGGGACCCCCCACCCCGGGGAGCTGTTTTTT
14	many	TRBV7-2	TRBJ2-1	TRBD2	CASRPSGSYNEQFF	TGTGCCAGCAGGCCTAGCGGGAGCTACAATGAGCAGTTCTTC
13	.	TRBV10-2	TRBJ2-7	.	CASSYSWGLEQYF	TGTGCCAGCAGTTATTCTTGGGGGCTCGAGCAGTACTTC
13	many	TRBV4-3	TRBJ1-6	.	CASSQAQNSPLHF	TGCGCCAGCAGCCAAGCGCAAAATTCACCCCTCCACTTT
16	few	TRBV5-4	TRBJ1-2	.	CANSLVSLRGHYGYTF	TGTGCCAACAGCTTGGTTTCTCTGAGAGGACACTATGGCTACACCTTC
15	few	TRBV7-6	TRBJ2-7	.	CASSYNQPLSYEQYF	TGTGCCAGCAGCTACAACCAACCCCTCTCCTACGAGCAGTACTTC
16	many	TRBV11-2	TRBJ1-1	TRBD1	CASSLQWGQQNTEAFF	TGTGCCAGCAGCTTACAATGGGGACAGCAGAACACTGAAGCTTTCTTT